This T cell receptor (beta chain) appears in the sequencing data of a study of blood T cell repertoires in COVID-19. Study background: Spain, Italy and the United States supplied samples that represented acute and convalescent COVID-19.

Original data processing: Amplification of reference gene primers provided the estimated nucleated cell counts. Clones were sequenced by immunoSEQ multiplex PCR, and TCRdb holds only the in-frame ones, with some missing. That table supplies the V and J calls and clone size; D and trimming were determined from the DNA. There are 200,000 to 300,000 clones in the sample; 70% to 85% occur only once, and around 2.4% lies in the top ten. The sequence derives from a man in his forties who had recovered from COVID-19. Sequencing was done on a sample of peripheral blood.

The CDR3 protein is CASSLSPGPNYGYTF. In DNA, the CDR3 is TGTGCCAGCAGCTTATCGCCAGGTCCTAACTATGGCTACACCTTC. This chain connects TRBV7-2 to TRBJ1-2; D gene ambiguous. V was cut by 2 bases and J by 0 bases, with 10 bases left in between. The CDR3 length is 15 residues. The germline CDR1 and CDR2 sequences are SGHTA and FQGNSA.